Detailed here is one T cell receptor (beta chain). Its antigen specificity is not known. Within one base of it there is no much larger clone, and no base qualities were kept. TCRbeta CDR3 regions were amplified from genomic DNA using the immunoSEQ Assay, a bias-controlled multiplex PCR. Turning to the authors' computational methods: The number of nucleated cells in each sample was estimated from the amplification of reference gene primers within the assay. To quantify the absolute abundance of each unique TCRbeta CDR3 rearrangement, sequence reads were collapsed and filtered. For each sample, productive Simpson clonality was calculated as the square root of Simpson's diversity index across productive rearrangements. Here the immuneACCESS table is served through TCRdb, limited to in-frame sequences with V and J called. Missing clones are a known gap in these copies; in checked studies unresolved V genes cover under half, and the rest lacks a known reason. From that table come the V and J calls and clone size; the DNA was used to work out D and trimming. Counted in this sample were more than 250,000 clones; 88% of them appeared once. Roughly 1.2% of the sample is taken by the ten largest.

These data come from a study of blood T cell repertoires in COVID-19 (dated by TCRdb to the early 2020s). Some background on the complete study: Collaborator samples came from the United States, Italy and Spain and covered acute and convalescent phases of COVID-19. The prospective study material was composed of cDNA or gDNA derived from T cells, B-cell-depleted T cells, or PBMCs. The dataset comprised deeply sampled blood TCRbeta repertoires from subjects exposed to, actively infected with, or recovered from COVID-19. A freely available public database, intended as a resource for researchers studying the immune response to SARS-CoV-2, is where the repertoires were released. Samples were obtained from the ongoing ImmuneRACE study (first 160 participants) and from 1,000 to 1,500 subjects provided by 6 global collaborators. The sample metadata nearly always contained a de-identified subject ID, COVID-19 status, age in years and sex. Where available, HLA class I and class II types were taken from metadata supplied by the sample provider and were not determined by assay-based typing.

Enrolling through a virtual design, the prospective study's participants ranged in age from roughly 18 to 89 years and lived across some 22 United States geographic areas. In the prospective study, participants were assigned to cohorts based on the clinical history participants reported in a screening survey and a study questionnaire. Each participant in the prospective study had whole blood, serum and a nasopharyngeal or oropharyngeal swab collected by mobile phlebotomists. Prospective study participants could optionally give additional blood draws and questionnaires over an approximately two-month period. Prospective study blood samples were shipped either frozen or at room temperature before DNA extraction. The full study reports these points: The amount of clinical and demographic metadata varied by source and participant and was provided uncurated.

The CDR3 numbers 13 residues from cysteine through phenylalanine. Just CDR3 DNA is preserved here, 39 bases in frame from base 1. CDR1 MDHEN and CDR2 SYDVKM were looked up in the germline V gene. V is cut by 1 base and J by 5 bases, and the space between the germline ends is 5 bases. Sequenced: PBMCs or T cells enriched from blood (not recorded which). The V and J genes are TRBV28 and TRBJ2-2; no D gene can be assigned with confidence. The origin of this receptor is a woman in her forties with acute COVID-19. Read as DNA, the sequence is TGTGCCAGCAGTTTATTTCGTACCGGGGAGCTGTTTTTT. Its coded protein is CASSLFRTGELFF.